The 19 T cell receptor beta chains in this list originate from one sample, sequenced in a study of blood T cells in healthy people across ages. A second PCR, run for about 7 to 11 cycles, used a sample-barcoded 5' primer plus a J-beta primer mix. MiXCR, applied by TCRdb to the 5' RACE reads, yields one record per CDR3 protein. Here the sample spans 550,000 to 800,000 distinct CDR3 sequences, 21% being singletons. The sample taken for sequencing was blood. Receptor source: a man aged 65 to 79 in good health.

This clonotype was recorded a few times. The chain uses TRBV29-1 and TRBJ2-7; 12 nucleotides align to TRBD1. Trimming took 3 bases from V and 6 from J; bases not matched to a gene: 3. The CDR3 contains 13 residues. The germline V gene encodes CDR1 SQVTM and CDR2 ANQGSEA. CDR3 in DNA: TGCAGCGTTGAGGGACAGGGGGCCGGCGAGCAGTACTTC. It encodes CSVEGQGAGEQYF.

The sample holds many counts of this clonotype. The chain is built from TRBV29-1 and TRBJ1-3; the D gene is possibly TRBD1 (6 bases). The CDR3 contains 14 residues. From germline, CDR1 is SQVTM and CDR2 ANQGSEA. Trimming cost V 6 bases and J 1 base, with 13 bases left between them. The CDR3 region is CSVATGTSGNTIYF. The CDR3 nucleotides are TGCAGCGTCGCTACCGGGACATCTGGAAACACCATATATTTT.

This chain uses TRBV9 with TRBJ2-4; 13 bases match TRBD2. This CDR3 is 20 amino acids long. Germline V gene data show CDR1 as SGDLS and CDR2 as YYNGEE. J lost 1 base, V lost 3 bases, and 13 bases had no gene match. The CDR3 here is CASSGGTSGNDLGAKNIQYF. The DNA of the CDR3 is TGTGCCAGCAGCGGGGGGACTAGCGGGAACGATCTTGGTGCCAAAAACATTCAGTACTTC.

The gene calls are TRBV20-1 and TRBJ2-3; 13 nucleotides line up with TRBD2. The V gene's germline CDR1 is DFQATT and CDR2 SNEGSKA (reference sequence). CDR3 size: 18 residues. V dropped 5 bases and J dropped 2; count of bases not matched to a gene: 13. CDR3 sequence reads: CSAGGRGLAGDLTDTQYF. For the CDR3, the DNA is TGCAGTGCTGGGGGCCGAGGACTAGCGGGAGACCTCACAGATACGCAGTATTTT.

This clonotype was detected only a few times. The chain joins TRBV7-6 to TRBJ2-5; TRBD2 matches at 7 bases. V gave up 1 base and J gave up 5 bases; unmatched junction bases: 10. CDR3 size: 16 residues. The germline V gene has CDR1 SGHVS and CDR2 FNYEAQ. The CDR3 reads CASSLENAGDLETQYF. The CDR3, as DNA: TGTGCCAGCAGCTTAGAGAACGCGGGAGATTTGGAGACCCAGTACTTC.

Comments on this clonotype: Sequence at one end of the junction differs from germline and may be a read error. The CDR3 region has the DNA TGTGCCAGCAGCTTAGGGACGGCCCTTAATGAGAAACTGTTTTTT. Residues: CASSLGTALNEKLFF. V usage is TRBV7-8 and J usage is TRBJ1-4; D unresolved. The CDR3 spans 15 residues. From germline, CDR1 is SGHVS and CDR2 FQNEAQ.

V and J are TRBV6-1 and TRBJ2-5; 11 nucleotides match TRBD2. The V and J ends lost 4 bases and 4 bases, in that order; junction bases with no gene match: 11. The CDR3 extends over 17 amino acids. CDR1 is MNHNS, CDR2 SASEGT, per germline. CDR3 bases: TGTGCCAGCAGTGGGAACCGACTAGCGGGATGGGGAGAGACCCAGTACTTC. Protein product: CASSGNRLAGWGETQYF.

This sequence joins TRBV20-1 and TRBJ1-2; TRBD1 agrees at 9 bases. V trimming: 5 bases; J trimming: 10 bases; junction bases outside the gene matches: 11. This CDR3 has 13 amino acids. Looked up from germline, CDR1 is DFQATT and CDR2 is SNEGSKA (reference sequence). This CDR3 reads CSALSRDRDTYTF. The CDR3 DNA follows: TGCAGTGCTTTAAGCCGGGACAGGGATACCTACACCTTC.

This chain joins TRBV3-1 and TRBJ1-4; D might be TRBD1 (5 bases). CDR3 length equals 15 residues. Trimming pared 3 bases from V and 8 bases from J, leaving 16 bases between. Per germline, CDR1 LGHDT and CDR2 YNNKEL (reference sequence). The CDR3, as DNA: TGTGCCAGCAGCCAGACCAGGGAGGGTTGGGAAAAACTGTTTTTT. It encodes CASSQTREGWEKLFF.

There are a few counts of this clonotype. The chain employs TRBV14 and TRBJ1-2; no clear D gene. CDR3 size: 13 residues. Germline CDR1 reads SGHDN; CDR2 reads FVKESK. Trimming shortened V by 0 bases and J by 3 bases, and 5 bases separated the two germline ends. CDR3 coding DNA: TGTGCCAGCAGCCAAGAAACAGACTATGGCTACACCTTC. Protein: CASSQETDYGYTF.

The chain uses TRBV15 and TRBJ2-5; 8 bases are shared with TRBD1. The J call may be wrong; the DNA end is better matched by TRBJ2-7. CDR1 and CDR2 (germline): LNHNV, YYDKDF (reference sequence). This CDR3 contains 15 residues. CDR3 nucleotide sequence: TGTGCCACCAGCAGTGGACAGGGCAGTTCCTACGAGCAGTACTTC. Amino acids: CATSSGQGSSYEQYF.

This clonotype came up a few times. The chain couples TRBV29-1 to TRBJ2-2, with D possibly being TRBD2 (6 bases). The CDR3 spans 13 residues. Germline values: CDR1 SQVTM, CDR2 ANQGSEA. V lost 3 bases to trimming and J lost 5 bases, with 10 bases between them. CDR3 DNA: TGCAGCGTTGAGGGGGGTGGAACCGGGGAGCTGTTTTTT. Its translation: CSVEGGGTGELFF.

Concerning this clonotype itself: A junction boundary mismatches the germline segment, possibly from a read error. CDR3 amino acids: CASSFSGTEYEQCF. DNA for the CDR3: TGTGCCAGCAGCTTTTCCGGGACAGAATACGAGCAGTGCTTC. The V gene is TRBV7-9, the J gene TRBJ2-7; 7 nucleotides match TRBD1. This CDR3 region has 14 residues. From germline, CDR1 is SEHNR and CDR2 FQNEAQ (reference sequence). The full variable domain, rest sourced from reference TRBV7-9 and TRBJ2-7, is DTGVSQNPRHKITKRGQNVTFRCDPISEHNRLYWYRQTLGQGPEFLTYFQNEAQLEKSRLLSDRFSAERPKGSFSTLEIQRTEQGDSAMYLCASSFSGTEYEQCFGPGTRLTVT.

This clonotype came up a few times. For the CDR3, the DNA is TGTGCCAGCAGTCTCGCGGGAGAAGGAAACATTCAGTACTTC. Translating gives CASSLAGEGNIQYF. The V gene is TRBV25-1, the J gene TRBJ2-4; 7 bases match TRBD2. CDR1 and CDR2 from the germline V gene are MGHDK and SYGVNS. J gave up 6 bases and V 5 bases, and 7 bases lay outside the gene matches. The length of the CDR3 is 14 residues. Combining the CDR3 with reference TRBV25-1 and TRBJ2-4 gives the whole variable domain EADIYQTPRYLVIGTGKKITLECSQTMGHDKMYWYQQDPGMELHLIHYSYGVNSTEKGDLSSESTVSRIRTEHFPLTLESARPSHTSQYLCASSLAGEGNIQYFGAGTRLSVL.

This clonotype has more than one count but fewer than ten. This CDR3 is CASSQGGAQLAKNIQYF. CDR3 DNA: TGTGCCAGCAGTCAAGGGGGGGCACAGTTAGCCAAAAACATTCAGTACTTC. V is TRBV28 and J is TRBJ2-4; possible D gene TRBD2, 7 bases. In germline, CDR1 is MDHEN, CDR2 SYDVKM. The CDR3 runs to 17 residues. The ends were cut back, 5 bases at V and 0 bases at J, with 17 bases in the middle. The variable domain in full, completed from reference TRBV28 and TRBJ2-4, reads DVKVTQSSRYLVKRTGEKVFLECVQDMDHENMFWYRQDPGLGLRLIYFSYDVKMKEKGDIPEGYSVSREKKERFSLILESASTNQTSMYLCASSQGGAQLAKNIQYFGAGTRLSVL.

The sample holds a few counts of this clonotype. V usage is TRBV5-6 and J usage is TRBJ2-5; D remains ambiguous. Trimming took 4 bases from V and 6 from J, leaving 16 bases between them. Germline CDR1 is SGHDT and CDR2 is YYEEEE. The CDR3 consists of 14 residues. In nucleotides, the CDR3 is TGTGCCAGCAGCCAATTCCGGGCTGGGAAGACCCAGTACTTC. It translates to CASSQFRAGKTQYF.

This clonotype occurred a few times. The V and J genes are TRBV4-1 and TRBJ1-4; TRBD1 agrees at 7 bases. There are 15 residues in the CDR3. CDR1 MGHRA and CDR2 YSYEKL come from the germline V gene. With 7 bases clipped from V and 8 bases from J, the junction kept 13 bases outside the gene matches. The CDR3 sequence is CASNHSNRGREKLFF. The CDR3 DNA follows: TGCGCCAGCAACCACTCAAACAGGGGCCGAGAAAAACTGTTTTTT.

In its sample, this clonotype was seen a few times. The CDR3: CASSVVGQSTYNSPLHF. Written as DNA, the CDR3 is TGTGCCAGCTCAGTAGTCGGACAGTCGACCTATAATTCACCCCTCCACTTT. The V call is TRBV18, the J call TRBJ1-6; possibly TRBD1 for D (6 bases). The V and J ends lost 5 bases and 2 bases respectively, with 16 bases between them. Germline loops: CDR1 KGHSH, CDR2 LQKENI. The CDR3 sequence is 17 residues long.

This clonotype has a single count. Here the CDR3 reads CASSSRGGNEKLFF. The CDR3 DNA reads as TGTGCCAGCAGTTCTCGCGGGGGAAATGAAAAACTGTTTTTT. The V call is TRBV6-6, the J call TRBJ1-4, with a possible D match to TRBD1 (5 bases). CDR3 size: 14 residues. The V end was cut by 4 bases, the J end by 5 bases, with 11 bases between. Germline CDR1 reads MNHNY; CDR2 reads SVGAGI (reference sequence).